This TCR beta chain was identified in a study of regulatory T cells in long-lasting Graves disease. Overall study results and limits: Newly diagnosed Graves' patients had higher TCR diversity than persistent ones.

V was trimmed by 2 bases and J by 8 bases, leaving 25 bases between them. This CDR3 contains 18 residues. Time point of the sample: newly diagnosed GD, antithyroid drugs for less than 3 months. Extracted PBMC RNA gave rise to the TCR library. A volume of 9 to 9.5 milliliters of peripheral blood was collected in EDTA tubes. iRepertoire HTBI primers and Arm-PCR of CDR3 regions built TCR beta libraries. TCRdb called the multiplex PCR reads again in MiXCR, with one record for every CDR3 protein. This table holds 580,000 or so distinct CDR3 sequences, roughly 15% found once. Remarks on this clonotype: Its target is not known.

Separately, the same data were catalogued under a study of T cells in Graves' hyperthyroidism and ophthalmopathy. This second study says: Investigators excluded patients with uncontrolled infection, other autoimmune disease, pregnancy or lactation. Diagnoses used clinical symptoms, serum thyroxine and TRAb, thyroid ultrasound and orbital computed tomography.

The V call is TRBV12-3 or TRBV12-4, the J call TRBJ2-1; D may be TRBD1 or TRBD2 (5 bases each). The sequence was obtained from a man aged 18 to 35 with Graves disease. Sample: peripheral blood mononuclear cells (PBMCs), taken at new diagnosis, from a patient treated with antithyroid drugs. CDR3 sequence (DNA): TGTGCCAGCAGTTTAAGGGGCGTTACCGGGACCTTCAGCCATGAGCAGTTCTTC. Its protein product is CASSLRGVTGTFSHEQFF.